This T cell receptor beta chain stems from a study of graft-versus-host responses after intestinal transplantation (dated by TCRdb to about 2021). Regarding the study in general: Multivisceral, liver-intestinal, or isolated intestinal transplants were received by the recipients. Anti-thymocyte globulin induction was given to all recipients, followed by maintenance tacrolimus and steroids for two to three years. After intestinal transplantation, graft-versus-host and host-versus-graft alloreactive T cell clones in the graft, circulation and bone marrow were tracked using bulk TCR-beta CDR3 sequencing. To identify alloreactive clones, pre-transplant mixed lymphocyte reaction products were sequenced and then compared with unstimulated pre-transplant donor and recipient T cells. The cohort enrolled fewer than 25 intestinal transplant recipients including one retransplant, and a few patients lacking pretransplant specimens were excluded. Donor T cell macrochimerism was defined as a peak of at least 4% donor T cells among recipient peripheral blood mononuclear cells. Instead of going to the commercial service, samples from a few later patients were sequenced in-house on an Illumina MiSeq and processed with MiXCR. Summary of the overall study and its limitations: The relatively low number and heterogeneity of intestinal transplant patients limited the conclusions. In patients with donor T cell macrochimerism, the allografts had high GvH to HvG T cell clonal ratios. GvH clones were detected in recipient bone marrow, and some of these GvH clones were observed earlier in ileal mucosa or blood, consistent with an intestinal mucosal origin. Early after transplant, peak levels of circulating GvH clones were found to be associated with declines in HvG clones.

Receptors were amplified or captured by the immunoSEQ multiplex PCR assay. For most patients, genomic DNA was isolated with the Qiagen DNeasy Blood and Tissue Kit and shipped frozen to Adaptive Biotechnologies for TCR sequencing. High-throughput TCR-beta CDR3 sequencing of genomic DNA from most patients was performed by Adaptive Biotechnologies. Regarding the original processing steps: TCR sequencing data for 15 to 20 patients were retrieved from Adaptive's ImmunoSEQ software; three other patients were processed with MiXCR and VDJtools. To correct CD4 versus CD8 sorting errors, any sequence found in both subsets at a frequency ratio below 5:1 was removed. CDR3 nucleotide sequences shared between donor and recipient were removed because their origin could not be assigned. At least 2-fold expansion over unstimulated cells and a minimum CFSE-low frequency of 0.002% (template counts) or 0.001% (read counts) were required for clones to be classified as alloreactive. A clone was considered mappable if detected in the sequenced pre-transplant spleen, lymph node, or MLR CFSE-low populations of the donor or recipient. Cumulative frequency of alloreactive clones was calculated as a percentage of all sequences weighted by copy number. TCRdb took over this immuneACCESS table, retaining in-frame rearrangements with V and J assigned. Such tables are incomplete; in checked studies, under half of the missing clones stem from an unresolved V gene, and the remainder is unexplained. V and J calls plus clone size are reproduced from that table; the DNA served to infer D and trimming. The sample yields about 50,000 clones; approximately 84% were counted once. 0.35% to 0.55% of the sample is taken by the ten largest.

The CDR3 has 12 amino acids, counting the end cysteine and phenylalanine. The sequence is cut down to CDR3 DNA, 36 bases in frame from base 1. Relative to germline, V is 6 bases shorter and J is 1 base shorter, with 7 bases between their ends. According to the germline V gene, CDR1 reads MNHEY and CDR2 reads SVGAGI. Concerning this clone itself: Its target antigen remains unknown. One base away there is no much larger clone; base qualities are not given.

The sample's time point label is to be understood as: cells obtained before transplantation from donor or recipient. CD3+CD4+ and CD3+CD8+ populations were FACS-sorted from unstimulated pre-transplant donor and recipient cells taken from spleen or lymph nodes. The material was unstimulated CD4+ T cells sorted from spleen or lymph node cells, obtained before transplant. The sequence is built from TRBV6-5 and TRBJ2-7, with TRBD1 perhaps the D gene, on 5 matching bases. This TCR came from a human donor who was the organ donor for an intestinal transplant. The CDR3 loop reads CASSTGSYEQYF. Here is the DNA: TGTGCCAGCAGCACAGGATCCTACGAGCAGTACTTC.